This paragraph covers one TCR beta chain sequence. The sample belongs to a study of blood T cell repertoires in COVID-19. For the study at large: From the United States, Italy and Spain came samples of acute and convalescent COVID-19. T cells, B-cell-depleted T cells, or PBMCs provided the cDNA or gDNA that served as material.

Data came from immunoSEQ multiplex PCR; TCRdb stores just in-frame clones and leaves some out. Here the sample spans 150,000 to 200,000 clones, around 88% being singletons. Germline lookup yields CDR1 SNHLY and CDR2 FYNNEI. V was pared by 2 bases and J by 4 bases, with 6 bases between. CDR3 length equals 13 residues. The chain employs TRBV2 and TRBJ1-5, with D unclear. Sample: peripheral blood. The sequence came from a woman aged 25 to 39 with acute or convalescent COVID-19. CDR3 bases: TGTGCCAGCAGTGAACGGTGGAATCAGCCCCAGCATTTT. Protein product: CASSERWNQPQHF.